This T cell receptor (beta chain) was observed in a study of vaccination and CD4 T cells after COVID-19. Background on the study: Convalescent participants consisted of six males and four females, two being Hispanic. Overlapping spike peptides of SARS-CoV-2, HCoV-NL63, HCoV-OC43 and HCoV-229E were used, and cells were stimulated with them.

V lost 3 bases, J lost 4 bases, and 15 bases lay in between. Germline V CDR1 and CDR2: SGHTA, FQGNSA. There are 15 residues in the CDR3. This clonotype was observed a few times. The antigen is unknown. Treatment denoted: roughly nine-day PBMC culture with coronavirus spike peptide pools or control peptides (ViraFEST assay). According to the study, CD4+ T cells from the unexposed donor were gathered ahead of the COVID-19 pandemic (2011-2018). Under the ViraFEST approach, antigen-specific T cells were expanded with peptide pools and TCRs subsequently sequenced. An Oncomine TCR Beta short-read assay was used to sequence the DNA from cultured CD4+ T cells. The source of extracted genomic DNA was cultured CD4+ T cells. One entry per CDR3 protein, called by TCRdb with MiXCR from the PCR reads. The sample lists some 9,100 distinct CDR3 sequences; under 35% were seen once.

This chain joins TRBV7-2 and TRBJ2-5; D ambiguous. The sample taken for sequencing was CD4+ T cells from blood, cultured in vitro. The receptor's source is a human donor in good health. As DNA, the CDR3 is TGTGCCAGCAGCTTTGGCCCCCCCAAGGGAGAGACCCAGTACTTC. Translated, it gives CASSFGPPKGETQYF.